One sample yielded the 9 T cell receptor beta chains listed below, sequenced in a study of T cells in Graves' hyperthyroidism and ophthalmopathy. RNA transcripts served as the template for amplifying TCR beta CDR3 regions. Initially, a first-round RT-PCR of the TCR CDR3 employed the HTBI primer set. TCRdb re-called the multiplex PCR reads with MiXCR, one entry per CDR3 protein. Seen here are fewer than 700,000 distinct CDR3 sequences, roughly 18% observed once, and the top ten hold approximately 18%. The sequenced material came from blood. These receptors all stem from a woman aged 18-35 years with Graves' ophthalmopathy.

This clonotype was detected ten times or more. This sequence joins TRBV27 and TRBJ1-5, with D uncertain. The germline CDR1 and CDR2 sequences are MNHEY and SMNVEV (reference sequence). With 1 base removed from V and 1 base from J, the gap between germline ends came to 8 bases. The CDR3 extends over 15 amino acids. Written as DNA, the CDR3 is TGTGCCAGCAGTTTATTCGGCAGAAGCAATCAGCCCCAGCATTTT. This gives the protein CASSLFGRSNQPQHF.

This chain joins TRBV28 and TRBJ2-3; 10 bases fit TRBD1. Germline lookup yields CDR1 MDHEN and CDR2 SYDVKM. This CDR3 has 17 amino acids. The V segment lost 6 bases and the J segment 4 bases; nucleotides outside the gene matches: 13. CDR3 amino acids: CASSFNRDRGPSDTQYF. The CDR3 DNA reads as TGTGCCAGCAGCTTCAACCGGGACAGGGGCCCGTCAGATACGCAGTATTTT.

This clonotype came up many times. V is TRBV27 and J is TRBJ1-1, with D maybe TRBD1 (6 bases). Germline lookup yields CDR1 MNHEY and CDR2 SMNVEV (reference sequence). The CDR3 has 14 amino acids. V lost 4 bases and J 1 base, leaving 10 bases between the germline ends. CDR3 protein: CASSSDRKNTEAFF. The CDR3, as DNA: TGTGCCAGCAGTTCAGACAGGAAGAACACTGAAGCTTTCTTT.

This clonotype was counted many times. The chain couples TRBV20-1 to TRBJ1-1, with 9 bases matching TRBD1. Germline CDR1 is DFQATT and CDR2 is SNEGSKA (reference sequence). The CDR3 contains 12 residues. The V and J ends lost 5 bases and 7 bases, in that order; junction bases with no gene match: 5. CDR3 nucleotides: TGCAGTGCTCAGGGACAGGGCTATGAAGCTTTCTTT. This encodes CSAQGQGYEAFF.

V usage is TRBV30 and J usage is TRBJ2-7; D unclear. The CDR3 is 12 amino acids. Trimming left V 2 bases short and J 4 bases short, with 9 bases between. The V gene's germline CDR1 is GTSNPN and CDR2 SVGIG (reference sequence). The CDR3 here is CAWSLPGYEQYF. CDR3 coding DNA: TGTGCCTGGAGTCTACCTGGGTACGAGCAGTACTTC.

Comments on this clonotype: Since a much larger clone is just one base distant, this may be a read error. The rearrangement links TRBV20-1 to TRBJ2-2; the match to TRBD1 covers 7 bases. The CDR3 consists of 14 residues. The ends lost 5 bases at V and 5 bases at J; junction bases unmatched: 8. Germline CDR1 is DFQATT and CDR2 is SNEGSKA (reference sequence). The CDR3, as DNA: TGCAGTGCTTTGGGACAGAGAAGAACCGGGGAGCTGTTTTTT. Its protein is CSALGQRRTGELFF.

The chain is built from TRBV4-2 and TRBJ2-3; 8 bases are a match to TRBD2. The CDR3 has 16 residues. V lost 1 base to trimming and J lost 4 bases; unmatched junction nucleotides: 7. Germline values: CDR1 LGHNA, CDR2 YNFKEQ. Written as DNA, the CDR3 is TGTGCCAGCAGCCAAGCCGGGGGGGCCCGGGCAGATACGCAGTATTTT. Translated, it gives CASSQAGGARADTQYF.

Only one count was recorded for this clonotype. This sequence joins TRBV30 and TRBJ2-7, with D possibly matching TRBD1 (5 bases). Germline V gene lookup returns CDR1 GTSNPN and CDR2 SVGIG (reference sequence). The CDR3 runs to 11 residues. V gave up 4 bases and J gave up 7 bases, with 11 bases separating them. The DNA of the CDR3 is TGTGCCTGGACCCAGGGAAGGGAGCAGTACTTC. It is translated as CAWTQGREQYF.

This clonotype was seen many times. This rearrangement joins TRBV18 to TRBJ2-5; D is undetermined. The CDR3 is 15 amino acids. Trimming removed 2 bases from V and 5 bases from J, with 15 bases in between. CDR1 KGHSH and CDR2 LQKENI come from the germline V gene. The CDR3 loop is CASSPKAVAKETQYF. The CDR3 coding sequence is TGTGCCAGCTCACCAAAGGCAGTCGCTAAGGAGACCCAGTACTTC.